Listed below are T cell receptor beta chains from one sample, sequenced in a study of blood T cell repertoires in COVID-19. The data were produced by immunoSEQ multiplex PCR, yet TCRdb's version contains in-frame clones alone and is incomplete. The sample includes approximately 200,000 clones, about 88% of them seen just once. Sequenced sample: PBMCs or T cells enriched from blood (not recorded which). The receptors come from a woman aged 25 to 45 who had recovered from COVID-19. CDR3s include the opening cysteine and the closing phenylalanine or tryptophan. D genes are given only for firm matches. Clone size, where shown, is once, few, many, or a class for clones that have expanded.

TRBV10-1	.	13	.	TRBJ1-6	CASSDNYNSPLHF	TGCGCCAGCAGTGACAACTATAATTCACCCCTCCACTTT
TRBV4-1	.	15	.	TRBJ2-1	CASSQGSSGPKEQFF	TGCGCCAGCAGCCAAGGGTCAAGCGGGCCCAAGGAGCAGTTCTTC
TRBV6-5	TRBD1	15	.	TRBJ1-6	CASRRDRAENSPLHF	TGTGCCAGCAGGCGCGACAGGGCAGAGAATTCACCCCTCCACTTT
TRBV29-1	.	11	.	TRBJ1-2	CSATANYGYTF	TGCAGCGCGACAGCTAACTATGGCTACACCTTC
TRBV27	TRBD2	17	.	TRBJ2-4	CASSLQGAGGSLDIQYF	TGTGCCAGCAGCCTACAAGGGGCGGGAGGCAGCCTGGACATTCAGTACTTC
TRBV5-6	TRBD1	16	few	TRBJ2-1	CASSTPGQGTYNEQFF	TGTGCCAGCAGCACCCCGGGACAGGGTACCTACAATGAGCAGTTCTTC
TRBV5-1	.	16	few	TRBJ2-5	CASSLGQGIGQETQYF	TGCGCCAGCAGCTTGGGGCAGGGCATAGGCCAAGAGACCCAGTACTTC
TRBV5-1	TRBD2	15	.	TRBJ2-1	CASSHRLAGPNEQFF	TGCGCCAGCAGCCACCGACTAGCGGGACCCAATGAGCAGTTCTTC
TRBV5-8	.	11	.	TRBJ2-5	CASSFSGPQYF	TGTGCCAGCAGCTTTAGTGGGCCCCAGTACTTC
TRBV14	.	15	once	TRBJ1-4	CASSQGRTVNEKLFF	TGTGCCAGCAGCCAAGGAAGGACAGTCAACGAAAAACTGTTTTTT
TRBV12-2	.	12	few	TRBJ1-1	CASRFKATEAFF	TGTGCAAGTCGCTTTAAAGCCACTGAAGCTTTCTTT
TRBV24-1	TRBD1	18	.	TRBJ1-6	CATSSGTGGFRDNSPLHF	TGTGCCACCAGTTCCGGGACAGGGGGATTTCGGGATAATTCACCCCTCCACTTT
TRBV5-6	.	13	.	TRBJ2-3	CASSWTSTDTQYF	TGTGCCAGCAGCTGGACTAGCACAGATACGCAGTATTTT
TRBV5-6	TRBD2	18	.	TRBJ2-1	CASSLEGLAGGPGNEQFF	TGTGCCAGCAGCTTGGAGGGACTAGCGGGAGGGCCGGGGAATGAGCAGTTCTTC
TRBV19	TRBD2	16	once	TRBJ2-3	CASSNGASGGADTQYF	TGTGCCAGTAGTAATGGGGCTAGCGGGGGGGCAGATACGCAGTATTTT
TRBV12-3/TRBV12-4	TRBD1	12	.	TRBJ1-1	CASSLRTGVAFF	TGTGCCAGCAGTTTACGGACAGGGGTAGCTTTCTTT
TRBV5-1	TRBD1	15	.	TRBJ1-5	CASSLAPDRGQPQHF	TGCGCCAGCAGCTTGGCCCCGGACAGGGGTCAGCCCCAGCATTTT
TRBV6-5	.	13	.	TRBJ1-4	CASSYDSNEKLFF	TGTGCCAGCAGTTATGACAGTAATGAAAAACTGTTTTTT
TRBV20-1	.	11	.	TRBJ2-1	CSADFYNEQFF	TGCAGTGCTGACTTCTACAATGAGCAGTTCTTC
TRBV18	TRBD1	14	.	TRBJ1-6	CASSRDSDNSPLHF	TGTGCCAGCTCCCGGGACAGCGATAATTCACCCCTCCACTTT
TRBV5-1	.	15	.	TRBJ1-1	CASQESEASYTEAFF	TGCGCCAGCCAGGAGTCGGAGGCAAGTTACACTGAAGCTTTCTTT
TRBV28	TRBD1	15	once	TRBJ1-4	CASSLWGTGEKKLFF	TGTGCCAGCAGTTTATGGGGGACAGGGGAGAAAAAACTGTTTTTT
TRBV18	TRBD1	16	.	TRBJ1-6	CASSRLPGTDNSPLHF	TGTGCCAGCTCACGACTTCCCGGGACAGATAATTCACCCCTCCACTTT
TRBV4-1	TRBD1	16	.	TRBJ1-1	CASSRQGKPPNTEAFF	TGCGCCAGCAGCAGACAGGGCAAGCCGCCGAACACTGAAGCTTTCTTT
TRBV5-1	.	15	.	TRBJ1-4	CASSSSRGSNEKLFF	TGCGCCAGCAGCTCCAGCCGGGGGTCTAATGAAAAACTGTTTTTT
TRBV29-1	TRBD2	15	.	TRBJ2-4	CSALPGGARRGDQYF	TGCAGCGCCCTTCCGGGGGGGGCCCGAAGGGGAGATCAGTACTTC
TRBV14	.	16	.	TRBJ2-7	CASSPPQARQSYEQYF	TGTGCCAGCAGTCCCCCTCAGGCACGGCAATCCTACGAGCAGTACTTC
TRBV19	.	14	once	TRBJ1-1	CASRNRMMNTEAFF	TGTGCCAGTCGAAACAGGATGATGAACACTGAAGCTTTCTTT
TRBV9	TRBD1	16	.	TRBJ1-1	CASSPHMTGVGTEAFF	TGTGCCAGCAGCCCCCACATGACAGGGGTAGGCACTGAAGCTTTCTTT
TRBV11-3	.	15	.	TRBJ2-3	CASSPGGSYTDTQYF	TGTGCCAGCAGCCCCGGCGGTTCTTATACAGATACGCAGTATTTT
TRBV5-4	.	16	.	TRBJ1-6	CASSLVTGGDNSPLHF	TGTGCCAGCAGCTTGGTGACCGGGGGGGATAATTCACCCCTCCACTTT
TRBV11-2	TRBD1	16	.	TRBJ2-1	CASRLDRGPPYNEQFF	TGTGCCAGCAGGTTAGACAGGGGTCCCCCCTACAATGAGCAGTTCTTC
TRBV9	.	15	.	TRBJ2-3	CASSVAGRGADTQYF	TGTGCCAGCAGCGTTGCGGGGAGGGGGGCAGATACGCAGTATTTT
TRBV11-1	.	14	.	TRBJ2-1	CASSLGSSAHEQFF	TGTGCCAGCAGCTTAGGGTCTAGCGCCCATGAGCAGTTCTTC
TRBV21-1	.	12	few	TRBJ1-1	CASSSARAEAFF	TGTGCCAGCAGCTCCGCGAGAGCCGAAGCTTTCTTT
TRBV6-5	TRBD2	14	.	TRBJ2-3	CASSSGTSGEAQYF	TGTGCCAGCAGTTCCGGGACTAGCGGGGAGGCGCAGTATTTT
TRBV19	.	11	.	TRBJ1-2	CASRRGLGYTF	TGTGCCAGTCGTCGGGGGTTAGGCTACACCTTC
TRBV19	.	15	few	TRBJ1-4	CASSKRGPTNEKLFF	TGTGCCAGTAGTAAAAGAGGCCCAACTAATGAAAAACTGTTTTTT
TRBV28	.	15	.	TRBJ2-7	CASSETGKGGYEQYF	TGTGCCAGCAGTGAAACAGGGAAAGGAGGCTACGAGCAGTACTTC
TRBV27	.	14	.	TRBJ1-1	CASSSPPRGTEAFF	TGTGCCAGCAGTTCCCCACCCAGGGGTACTGAAGCTTTCTTT
TRBV7-9	TRBD2	16	.	TRBJ2-5	CASSLSSGGAEETQYF	TGTGCCAGCAGCTTGTCGAGCGGGGGGGCGGAGGAGACCCAGTACTTC
TRBV14	TRBD2	16	.	TRBJ2-1	CASSRSGTRQDNEQFF	TGTGCCAGCAGCCGCTCCGGGACTAGACAAGACAATGAGCAGTTCTTC
TRBV19	.	13	.	TRBJ2-7	CASSMGSSYEQYF	TGTGCCAGTAGTATGGGGAGCTCCTACGAGCAGTACTTC
TRBV5-5	.	13	.	TRBJ1-1	CASSPARVTEAFF	TGTGCCAGCAGCCCGGCCAGGGTCACTGAAGCTTTCTTT
TRBV5-1	.	15	.	TRBJ2-3	CASSPGLGSADTQYF	TGCGCCAGCAGCCCGGGACTGGGTAGTGCAGATACGCAGTATTTT
TRBV6-5	TRBD1	15	.	TRBJ1-3	CASSYSRDRGNTIYF	TGTGCCAGCAGTTACTCCCGGGACAGGGGAAACACCATATATTTT
TRBV7-8	TRBD1	15	.	TRBJ1-6	CASSPNRGAGSPLHF	TGTGCCAGCAGCCCTAACAGGGGGGCTGGTTCACCCCTCCACTTT
TRBV18	.	15	.	TRBJ2-4	CASSPLRGDKNIQYF	TGTGCCAGCTCACCCCTGCGCGGAGATAAAAACATTCAGTACTTC
TRBV5-4	TRBD1	16	.	TRBJ2-2	CASSGTGTGIAGELFF	TGTGCCAGCAGCGGCACCGGGACAGGGATAGCCGGGGAGCTGTTTTTT
TRBV5-5	.	18	.	TRBJ1-1	CASSFLVRLRSSNTEAFF	TGTGCCAGCAGCTTCTTAGTCAGACTAAGGTCCTCGAACACTGAAGCTTTCTTT
TRBV6-5	.	15	.	TRBJ1-2	CASSRTPPRVGGYTF	TGTGCCAGCAGCCGAACCCCCCCCCGGGTAGGAGGCTACACCTTC
TRBV28	TRBD1	16	.	TRBJ2-3	CASSESGGRDTDTQYF	TGTGCCAGCAGTGAGTCAGGGGGCCGCGACACAGATACGCAGTATTTT
TRBV5-5	.	16	once	TRBJ2-1	CASSFPLAIPLDEQFF	TGTGCCAGCAGCTTTCCCCTAGCGATCCCCCTAGATGAGCAGTTCTTC
TRBV4-2	.	12	once	TRBJ2-1	CASSQVVNEQFF	TGTGCCAGCAGCCAAGTAGTAAATGAGCAGTTCTTC
TRBV20-1	.	11	.	TRBJ2-5	CSASREETQYF	TGCAGTGCTAGTCGCGAAGAGACCCAGTACTTC
TRBV7-9	TRBD1	14	.	TRBJ1-6	CASSLGQSNSPLHF	TGTGCCAGCAGCCTGGGACAGAGTAATTCACCCCTCCACTTT
TRBV5-6	.	12	once	TRBJ1-3	CASSQGRNTIYF	TGTGCCAGCAGTCAGGGAAGGAACACCATATATTTT
TRBV5-8	.	14	.	TRBJ1-1	CASTQAGQSTEAFF	TGTGCCAGCACCCAGGCGGGGCAGAGCACTGAAGCTTTCTTT
TRBV2	TRBD2	15	.	TRBJ2-3	CASSTSGRGTDTQYF	TGTGCCAGCAGCACTAGCGGGAGAGGCACAGATACGCAGTATTTT